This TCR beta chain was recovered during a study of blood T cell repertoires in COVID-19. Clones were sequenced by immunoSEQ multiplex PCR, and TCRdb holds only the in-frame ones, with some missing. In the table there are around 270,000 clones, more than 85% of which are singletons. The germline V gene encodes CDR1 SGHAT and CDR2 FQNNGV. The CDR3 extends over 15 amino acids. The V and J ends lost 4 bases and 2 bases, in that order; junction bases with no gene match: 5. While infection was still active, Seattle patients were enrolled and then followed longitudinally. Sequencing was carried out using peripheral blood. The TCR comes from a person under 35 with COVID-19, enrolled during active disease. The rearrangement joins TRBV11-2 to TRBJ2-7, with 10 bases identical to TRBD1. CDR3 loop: CASSSGGQGTYEQYF. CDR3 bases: TGTGCCAGCAGCTCCGGGGGACAGGGGACCTACGAGCAGTACTTC.